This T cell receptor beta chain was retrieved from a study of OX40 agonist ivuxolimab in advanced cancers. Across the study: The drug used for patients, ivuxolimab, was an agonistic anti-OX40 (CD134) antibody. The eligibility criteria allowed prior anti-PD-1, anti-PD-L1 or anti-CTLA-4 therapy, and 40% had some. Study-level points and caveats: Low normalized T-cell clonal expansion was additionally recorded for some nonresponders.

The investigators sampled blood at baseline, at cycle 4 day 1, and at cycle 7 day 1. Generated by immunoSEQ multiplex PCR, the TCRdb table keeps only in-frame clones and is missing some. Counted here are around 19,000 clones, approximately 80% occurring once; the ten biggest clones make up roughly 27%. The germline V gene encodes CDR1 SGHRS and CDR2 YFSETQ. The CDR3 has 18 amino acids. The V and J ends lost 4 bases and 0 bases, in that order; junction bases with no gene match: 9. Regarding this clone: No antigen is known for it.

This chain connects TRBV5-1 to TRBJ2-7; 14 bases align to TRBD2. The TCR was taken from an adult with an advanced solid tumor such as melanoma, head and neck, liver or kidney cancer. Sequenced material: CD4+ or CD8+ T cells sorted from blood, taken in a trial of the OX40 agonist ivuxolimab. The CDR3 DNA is TGCGCCAGCAGCGAGGGGACTAGCGGGGGCCCGAGCTCCTACGAGCAGTACTTC. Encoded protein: CASSEGTSGGPSSYEQYF. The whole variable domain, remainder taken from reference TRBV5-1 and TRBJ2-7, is KAGVTQTPRYLIKTRGQQVTLSCSPISGHRSVSWYQQTPGQGLQFLFEYFSETQRNKGNFPGRFSGRQFSNSRSEMNVSTLELGDSALYLCASSEGTSGGPSSYEQYFGPGTRLTVT.